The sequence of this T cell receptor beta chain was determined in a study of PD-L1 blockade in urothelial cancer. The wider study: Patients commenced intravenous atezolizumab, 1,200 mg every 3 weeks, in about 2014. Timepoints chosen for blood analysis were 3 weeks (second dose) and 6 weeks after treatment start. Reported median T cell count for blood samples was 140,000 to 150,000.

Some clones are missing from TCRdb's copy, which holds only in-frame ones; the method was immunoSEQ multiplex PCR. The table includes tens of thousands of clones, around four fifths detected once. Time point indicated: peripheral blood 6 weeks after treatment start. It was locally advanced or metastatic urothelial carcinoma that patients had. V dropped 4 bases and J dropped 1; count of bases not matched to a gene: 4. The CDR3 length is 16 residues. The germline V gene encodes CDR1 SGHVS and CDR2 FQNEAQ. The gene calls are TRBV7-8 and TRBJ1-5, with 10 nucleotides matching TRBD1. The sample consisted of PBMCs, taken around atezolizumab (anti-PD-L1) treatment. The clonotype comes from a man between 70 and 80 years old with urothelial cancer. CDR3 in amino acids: CASSSGQGISNQPQHF. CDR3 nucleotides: TGTGCCAGCAGCTCGGGACAGGGGATAAGCAATCAGCCCCAGCATTTT.